These 17 T cell receptor beta chains came from one sample sequenced in a study of cytomegalovirus exposure and HLA in healthy donors. Generated by immunoSEQ multiplex PCR, the TCRdb table keeps only in-frame clones and is missing some. The data contain about 58,000 clones, roughly nine tenths of them singletons. The sequenced material came from PBMCs. These receptors were taken from a man younger than 30 in good health and CMV-seronegative.

A single count supports this clone. V gene TRBV7-9 combines with J gene TRBJ2-5; 9 bases line up with TRBD1. After removal of 4 bases from V and 5 bases from J, the junction contained 2 bases not matched to a gene. Per the germline V gene, CDR1 is SEHNR and CDR2 is FQNEAQ (reference sequence). The CDR3 runs to 13 residues. CDR3 coding DNA: TGTGCCAGCAGCTGGGGACAGGGTGAGACCCAGTACTTC. It encodes CASSWGQGETQYF.

V is TRBV28 and J is TRBJ2-7, with 12 bases that match TRBD1. V trimming: 6 bases; J trimming: 6 bases; junction bases outside the gene matches: 9. CDR1 is MDHEN and CDR2 is SYDVKM in the germline V gene. The CDR3 spans 15 residues. The CDR3 region is CASSPSGQGAGEQYF. The CDR3 DNA is TGTGCCAGCAGCCCGTCGGGACAGGGGGCTGGCGAGCAGTACTTC.

This chain connects TRBV6-1 to TRBJ2-1, with D maybe TRBD2 (5 bases). Germline CDR1 reads MNHNS; CDR2 reads SASEGT. With 6 bases removed from V and 8 bases from J, the gap between germline ends came to 17 bases. The CDR3 spans 14 residues. CDR3 sequence reads: CASRVTTNHHEQFF. DNA for the CDR3: TGTGCCAGCAGGGTAACGACTAATCATCATGAGCAGTTCTTC.

The V call is TRBV7-8, the J call TRBJ2-7, with a weak D call TRBD2 (5 bases). The germline V gene has CDR1 SGHVS and CDR2 FQNEAQ. The CDR3 has 12 amino acids. The germline V and J ends were trimmed by 5 bases and 5 bases, with 10 bases remaining between them. CDR3 residues: CASSMGAHEQYF. CDR3 bases: TGTGCCAGCAGCATGGGAGCCCACGAGCAGTACTTC.

This sequence joins TRBV5-1 and TRBJ2-1; 8 bases align to TRBD2. CDR1 is SGHRS and CDR2 is YFSETQ in the germline V gene. The CDR3 runs to 17 residues. V lost 1 base to trimming and J lost 5 bases; unmatched junction nucleotides: 11. For the CDR3, the DNA is TGCGCCAGCAGCTTGAGGGCTAGCGGGTTCTTCGACAATGAGCAGTTCTTC. It is translated as CASSLRASGFFDNEQFF.

The chain carries TRBV15 and TRBJ2-1; 10 bases fit TRBD2. CDR1 is LNHNV, CDR2 YYDKDF, per germline (reference sequence). The CDR3 consists of 14 residues. J lost 15 bases, V lost 1 base, and 9 bases had no gene match. The CDR3 bases are TGTGCCACCAGCAGAGGGGCTAGCGGGAGTGCACGGTTCTTC. This encodes CATSRGASGSARFF.

The chain uses TRBV2 and TRBJ2-3, with D maybe TRBD2 (6 bases). Germline CDR1 and CDR2: SNHLY and FYNNEI. This CDR3 is built from 15 residues. V was pared by 7 bases and J by 3 bases, with 17 bases between. The CDR3 region is CASNGEGRGTDTQYF. In DNA form, the CDR3 reads TGTGCCAGCAATGGTGAGGGGCGGGGAACAGATACGCAGTATTTT.

The chain recombines TRBV30 with TRBJ1-1, with a tentative D call TRBD1 (5 bases). The germline gives CDR1 GTSNPN, CDR2 SVGIG (reference sequence). Trimming took off 7 bases at V and 1 base at J, with 10 bases between the two ends. The CDR3 is made up of 12 amino acids. The CDR3 nucleotides are TGTGCCTCCAGGGTCCCGAACACTGAAGCTTTCTTT. Its translation: CASRVPNTEAFF.

The rearrangement joins TRBV5-5 to TRBJ1-1, with 7 bases aligning to TRBD1. The CDR3 is 17 amino acids. V shed 5 bases and J 1 base; nucleotides not matched to a gene: 14. CDR1 is SGHKS and CDR2 is YYEKEE in the germline V gene (reference sequence). The CDR3 sequence: CASRTLRRDRQNTEAFF. The CDR3 bases are TGTGCCAGCAGGACCCTTCGCAGGGACAGACAGAACACTGAAGCTTTCTTT.

The CDR3: CASGRQISGANVLTF. In nucleotides, the CDR3 is TGTGCCAGCGGCAGGCAAATCTCTGGGGCCAACGTCCTGACTTTC. V is TRBV2 and J is TRBJ2-6; D ambiguous. Between the trimmed V and J ends, which lost 8 bases and 0 bases, there was a span of 11 bases. Germline CDR1 SNHLY, CDR2 FYNNEI. The CDR3 is 15 amino acids.

CDR3 sequence (DNA): TGTGCCAGCAGGGGGGGACTTACCTCAGGACAGCCCCAGCATTTT. As protein: CASRGGLTSGQPQHF. This rearrangement joins TRBV6-1 to TRBJ1-5; D possibly corresponds to TRBD1 (5 bases). Germline values: CDR1 MNHNS, CDR2 SASEGT. This CDR3 is 15 amino acids long. V was shortened by 6 bases and J by 7 bases, with 19 bases between the two germline ends.

The rearrangement uses TRBV5-1 and TRBJ2-1; tentative D call: TRBD2 (6 bases). CDR3 length: 12 residues. V lost 5 bases to trimming and J lost 5 bases, with 8 bases between them. From germline, CDR1 is SGHRS and CDR2 YFSETQ. CDR3 DNA: TGCGCCAGCAGTCGGGGGAACAATGAGCAGTTCTTC. It encodes CASSRGNNEQFF. Complete variable domain (other parts from reference TRBV5-1 and TRBJ2-1): KAGVTQTPRYLIKTRGQQVTLSCSPISGHRSVSWYQQTPGQGLQFLFEYFSETQRNKGNFPGRFSGRQFSNSRSEMNVSTLELGDSALYLCASSRGNNEQFFGPGTRLTVL.

This clone was detected once. The V and J genes are TRBV4-3 and TRBJ2-5; 7 bases are shared with TRBD2. The V gene end was trimmed by 2 bases and the J gene end by 3 bases; junction bases not matched to a gene: 18. The CDR3 contains 19 residues. Per the germline V gene, CDR1 is LGHNA and CDR2 is YSLEER. CDR3 DNA sequence: TGCGCCAGCAGCCAATTTCTTCGGGCGGGAGAGGGTGAAGAAGAGACCCAGTACTTC. Translating gives CASSQFLRAGEGEEETQYF.

This clone was counted a single time. The CDR3: CASSLPLETQYF. In nucleotides, the CDR3 is TGTGCCAGCAGCCTTCCTCTGGAGACCCAGTACTTC. The chain is built from TRBV5-4 and TRBJ2-5, with no clear D. This CDR3 has 12 amino acids. V was pared by 4 bases and J by 5 bases, with 9 bases between. Germline lookup yields CDR1 SGHNT and CDR2 YYREEE (reference sequence).

This clone was detected once. J is TRBJ2-5 and V is TRBV6-5, with 8 bases identical to TRBD2. This CDR3 has 13 amino acids. CDR1 MNHEY and CDR2 SVGAGI come from the germline V gene. V was clipped by 4 bases and J by 9 bases; unmatched bases: 7. The CDR3 DNA is TGTGCCAGCAGTTCGCGGGAGCGGGGGTCCCAGTACTTC. It is translated as CASSSRERGSQYF.

This chain uses TRBV27 with TRBJ2-2; 8 bases line up with TRBD2. After removal of 2 bases from V and 6 bases from J, the junction contained 8 bases not matched to a gene. The CDR3 totals 16 residues. Looked up from germline, CDR1 is MNHEY and CDR2 is SMNVEV (reference sequence). The CDR3 nucleotides read TGTGCCAGCAGTTTAAGGACGGGAGGGTATCCCGGGGAGCTGTTTTTT. Protein product: CASSLRTGGYPGELFF.

This clone was picked up one time. The chain links TRBV6-5 to TRBJ2-7, with 12 bases fitting TRBD2. This CDR3 has 15 amino acids. Germline assignment: CDR1 MNHEY and CDR2 SVGAGI. The junction had 4 bases not matched to a gene; V was cut back by 0 bases and J by 7 bases. The CDR3 loop reads CASSYSTSGRGEQYF. DNA of the CDR3: TGTGCCAGCAGTTACTCGACTAGCGGGAGAGGTGAGCAGTACTTC.